The clone carrying this T cell receptor beta chain was counted at least ten times. Its target is unknown. This CDR3 is 14 amino acids long. The germline CDR1 and CDR2 sequences are MNHGY and SAAAGT. The V segment lost 4 bases and the J segment 8 bases; nucleotides outside the gene matches: 9. The entry originates in a study of T cell repertoires in cytomegalovirus infection. On the study more broadly: Indications of both CMV infection and matching HLA type were provided by public TCR beta signatures.

Using its own MiXCR run on the reads, TCRdb lists one record per CDR3 protein. Here the sample spans a few hundred thousand distinct CDR3 sequences, roughly 9.1% being singletons. Study observations and caveats: HLA-C-restricted CMV clonotypes gave the most frequent clonotype in two of eight donors.

The sequenced material came from PBMCs. This TCR came from a human donor in good health (CMV status not recorded). Some clones in this sample may be carry-over from other donors' samples. This chain uses TRBV6-8 with TRBJ1-1, with 8 bases lining up with TRBD1. In DNA form, the CDR3 reads TGTGCCAGCAGTTTCGCTGCGGACAGGGACGAAGCTTTCTTT. Protein product: CASSFAADRDEAFF.